This T cell receptor (beta chain) was sequenced for a study of sequential checkpoint blockade in melanoma. Across the study: Patients were randomized 1:1 to nivolumab-then-ipilimumab or ipilimumab-then-nivolumab first-line. Both treatment sequences were followed by maintenance nivolumab.

Treatment given: randomized to nivolumab then ipilimumab (arm A) or the reverse (arm B). None of the patients previously received DNA-damaging chemotherapy. Sorted cells were live CD3+CD8+, lacking CD19 and CD56, from PBMCs. The assay was immunoSEQ multiplex PCR, and TCRdb's table has in-frame clones only and misses some. The sample carries fewer than 10,000 clones, roughly 90% recorded once. Germline CDR1 is SGHTA and CDR2 is FQGTGA. V was cut by 2 bases and J by 1 base, with 11 bases left in between. The CDR3 is made up of 15 amino acids. The clonotype was recovered from a human donor with melanoma. This specimen consisted of CD8+ T cells sorted from blood (inferred from file names), obtained from a patient given nivolumab and ipilimumab in sequence. The chain has TRBV7-3 and TRBJ1-1; no clear D gene. CDR3 loop: CASSLGSVGNTEAFF. The DNA for the CDR3 is TGTGCCAGCAGCTTAGGCAGTGTTGGGAACACTGAAGCTTTCTTT.